This T cell receptor (beta chain) was observed in a study of blood T cells in healthy people across ages. Study-wide findings and caveats: Donor CMV status, an unknown factor, possibly confounded changes in expanded clonotypes. Comparison with aged donors showed that long-lived donors had more naive CD4+ cells and higher diversity.

This clonotype showed up just a few times. Its antigen is not identified. In germline, CDR1 is MNHNS, CDR2 SASEGT. CDR3 length: 14 residues. Trimming cost V 6 bases and J 1 base, with 12 bases left between them. Through a sample-barcoded 5' primer and a J-beta primer mix, a second PCR was run for about 6 to 11 cycles. Each of the samples gave a minimum of 2.5 million paired-end reads that contained CDR3. TCRdb re-called the 5' RACE reads through MiXCR, storing one row per CDR3 protein. The data hold 650,000 to 700,000 distinct CDR3 sequences, with 32% observed a single time. The TCR comes from a woman of 80 years or more in good health. The sequenced sample consisted of blood. The chain has TRBV6-1 and TRBJ1-1, with D possibly matching TRBD1 (5 bases). The chain's CDR3 is CASRQGMRNTEAFF. CDR3 in DNA: TGTGCCAGCAGGCAGGGTATGAGGAACACTGAAGCTTTCTTT.